These T cell receptor beta chains were read from a single sample in a study of T cell responses to AZD1222 COVID-19 vaccine. The repertoire was sequenced with immunoSEQ multiplex PCR; TCRdb's copy has only in-frame clones and lacks some. The repertoire holds 250,000 to 300,000 clones, with about 94% as singletons. This sample comprised peripheral blood, obtained 28 days after the second AZD1222 dose. All receptors come from an adult who received the AZD1222 COVID-19 vaccine. CDR3s include the opening cysteine and the closing phenylalanine or tryptophan.

v_gene: TRBV24-1
j_gene: TRBJ1-2
CDR3aa: CATSDSGQGGYGYTF

v_gene: TRBV3-1/TRBV3-2
j_gene: TRBJ1-6
CDR3aa: CASSQVGRSPLHF

v_gene: TRBV9
j_gene: TRBJ2-1
CDR3aa: CASSAEGTSNYNEQFF

v_gene: TRBV11-2
j_gene: TRBJ2-5
CDR3aa: CASSSSGSQETQYF

v_gene: TRBV6-5
j_gene: TRBJ1-2
CDR3aa: CASSYEGSKYGYTF

v_gene: TRBV30
j_gene: TRBJ1-5
CDR3aa: CAWSVQELGSRQPQHF

v_gene: TRBV6-5
j_gene: TRBJ1-2
CDR3aa: CASTSSPWDVGYTF

v_gene: TRBV10-3
j_gene: TRBJ1-1
CDR3aa: CAISDSRSAFF

v_gene: TRBV5-1
j_gene: TRBJ2-2
CDR3aa: CASSSLGGGETGELFF

v_gene: TRBV6-6
j_gene: TRBJ1-2
CDR3aa: CASTPVGQGAGYTF

v_gene: TRBV2
j_gene: TRBJ2-2
CDR3aa: CASGGRLAVTGELFF

v_gene: TRBV28
j_gene: TRBJ2-3
CDR3aa: CASSLSGGRDTQYF

v_gene: TRBV5-4
j_gene: TRBJ1-1
CDR3aa: CASSQDRGNTEAFF

v_gene: TRBV7-9
j_gene: TRBJ2-1
CDR3aa: CASSLEGLAGNEQFF

v_gene: TRBV5-6
j_gene: TRBJ2-3
CDR3aa: CASSRLTSGMGGTDTQYF

v_gene: TRBV7-2
j_gene: TRBJ2-3
CDR3aa: CASSLAVGEDTQYF

v_gene: TRBV3-1/TRBV3-2
j_gene: TRBJ1-3
CDR3aa: CASSSVGGSGNTIYF

v_gene: TRBV3-1/TRBV3-2
j_gene: TRBJ2-2
CDR3aa: CASSQDQGRELFF

v_gene: TRBV20-1
j_gene: TRBJ2-7
CDR3aa: CSVTGKYEQYF

v_gene: TRBV12-3/TRBV12-4
j_gene: TRBJ1-3
CDR3aa: CASSFTGGNTIYF

v_gene: TRBV4-1
j_gene: TRBJ2-2
CDR3aa: CASSQAGLAGGPNTGELFF

v_gene: TRBV24-1
j_gene: TRBJ2-4
CDR3aa: CATSDSGRTQYF

v_gene: TRBV7-9
j_gene: TRBJ1-2
CDR3aa: CASSSPLANYGYTF

v_gene: TRBV7-3
j_gene: TRBJ2-7
CDR3aa: CASSLTGGSSYEQYF

v_gene: TRBV7-8
j_gene: TRBJ1-5
CDR3aa: CASSLSQGDNQPQHF

v_gene: TRBV28
j_gene: TRBJ1-5
CDR3aa: CASSQEIQPQHF

v_gene: TRBV2
j_gene: TRBJ2-3
CDR3aa: CASGRDTDTQYF

v_gene: TRBV19
j_gene: TRBJ1-1
CDR3aa: CASSIVPGNTEAFF

v_gene: TRBV19
j_gene: TRBJ2-1
CDR3aa: CASSTLGSYNEQFF

v_gene: TRBV4-1
j_gene: TRBJ2-1
CDR3aa: CASSQDALAGIREQFF

v_gene: TRBV16
j_gene: TRBJ1-1
CDR3aa: CASSRSGTTEAFF